This T cell receptor beta chain stems from a study of T cells after yellow fever vaccination (dated by TCRdb to the late 2010s). As for the study more broadly: Libraries from fractions with low cell numbers were prepared with the SMART-Seq v4 Ultra Low Input RNA kit. To follow T-cell clones before and after primary and booster YFV17D yellow fever vaccination, bulk TCR alpha and beta repertoires were sequenced over time. Bulk PBMC replicates and cell subsets were isolated from blood drawn at multiple timepoints before and after both primary and secondary immunization. Two healthy male donors made up the cohort, one aged 18 to 30 years and the other aged 30 to 40 years. Broader findings and caveats from the paper: A small share of clonotypes occurred in both CD4 and CD8 compartments, likely arising from convergent recombination. Most clones expanded after primary vaccination were re-detected after the booster (around 96% of CD4 and roughly 85% of CD8), suggesting broad memory maintenance. Only two donors were included in the study, so the extent to which the findings can be generalized is limited. Computational filtering was needed because FACS-sorted repertoires could contain abundant contaminating clonotypes from the bulk population. The secondary T-cell response was found to be weaker but faster than the primary response, with a peak reached on day 5 rather than on day 15.

Reading the germline V gene gives CDR1 KGHSH and CDR2 LQKENI. Counted from cysteine to phenylalanine, this CDR3 has 15 amino acids. Just the 45-base CDR3 DNA is kept, in frame starting at base 1. For this chain, trimming is 3 bases at the V end and 5 bases at the J end, and the number of junction bases without a gene match is 9. Synthesis of TCR cDNA relied on 5'RACE template switching, a step that introduced a universal primer site along with unique molecular identifiers. Priming of cDNA synthesis was performed from both the TCR alpha and TCR beta constant segments. Libraries were amplified in two PCR steps, with sample barcodes and sequencing adapters added in the second step. Sequencing of libraries was performed on Illumina HiSeq 2500 (2x100 bp) or NovaSeq (2x150 bp). In the authors' own workflow: MIGEC was used to demultiplex reads and collapse the reads into UMI consensus sequences, and MiXCR was used for V(D)J alignment. Vaccine-responding clonotypes were identified with edgeR using replicate PBMC samples, with FDR below 0.01 and a log2 fold change above 5 up to day 15 being required. Each bulk clonotype was labeled CD4 or CD8 based on which sequenced repertoire, CD4 or CD8, contained the clonotype at higher abundance. TCRdb applied fastp at Q25 and MiXCR to the public reads, then kept only in-frame beta chains. CDR3 protein duplicates are merged, each entry listing the most common genes and DNA. The V and J calls shown here were made by TCRdb, not taken from the authors' results. Within this sample are hundreds of thousands of distinct CDR3 sequences, with roughly 10% of them counted one time only. Roughly a sixth of the sample is held by the ten biggest clonotypes.

About this clonotype itself: Its target antigen remains unknown. No per-base quality is available; no much larger clone lies one base away.

According to the study, the label for this sample's treatment or condition signals: live attenuated yellow fever vaccine strain. At each blood-draw timepoint, two biological replicates of bulk PBMCs were collected. A standard Ficoll-Paque protocol was used to isolate PBMCs from peripheral blood. RNA was extracted with TriZol from bulk PBMCs, CD4 and CD8 fractions, and dextramer-positive and dextramer-negative fractions. Material: PBMCs, obtained on the day of the first yellow fever vaccination. In this chain, TRBV18 is recombined with TRBJ2-7; 8 middle bases align to TRBD1. The source is a man in his late teens or twenties who received the YFV17D yellow fever vaccine. The CDR3 protein sequence reads: CASSPMLATGDEQYF. At the DNA level, the sequence is TGTGCCAGCTCACCTATGCTCGCGACAGGGGACGAGCAGTACTTC. The variable domain in full, with residues beyond the CDR3 obtained from the reference TRBV18 and TRBJ2-7 genes, is NAGVMQNPRHLVRRRGQEARLRCSPMKGHSHVYWYRQLPEEGLKFMVYLQKENIIDESGMPKERFSAEFPKEGPSILRIQQVVRGDSAAYFCASSPMLATGDEQYFGPGTRLTVT.